The clone carrying this T cell receptor (beta chain) was picked up many times. These data are taken from a study of regulatory T cells in long-lasting Graves disease. Whole-study context: Recently diagnosed Graves' patients had received antithyroid drugs for under 3 months.

TCR beta libraries were built with iRepertoire HTBI primers and Arm-PCR of CDR3 regions. TCRdb analysed the multiplex PCR reads with MiXCR anew, one entry per CDR3 protein. The sample has a few hundred thousand distinct CDR3 sequences, about 10% seen once. Time point specified: newly diagnosed GD, antithyroid drugs for less than 3 months. There was RNA extracted from PBMCs, and the TCR library was made from it. These data were also filed under a second study, of T cells in Graves' hyperthyroidism and ophthalmopathy. As that report states: Aged 18 to 65, the patients had hyperthyroidism that was newly diagnosed and had lasted under 2 months.

Specimen: peripheral blood mononuclear cells (PBMCs), collected at new diagnosis, from a patient treated with antithyroid drugs. The clonotype comes from a woman in her late teens or twenties with Graves disease.

CDR3 sequence (DNA): TGTGCCAGCAGCACAGCCGGGTGGACCGAAGGTTACAATGAGCAGTTCTTC. As protein: CASSTAGWTEGYNEQFF. V and J are TRBV3-1 and TRBJ2-1; D gene uncertain. The CDR3 runs to 17 residues. The germline gives CDR1 LGHDT, CDR2 YNNKEL (reference sequence). Between the trimmed V and J ends, which lost 5 bases and 4 bases, there was a span of 21 bases.